The T cell receptor (beta chain) under discussion was sequenced for a study of blood T cell repertoires in COVID-19. Overall study context: Acute-phase and convalescent COVID-19 samples originated in the United States, Italy and Spain. Sample material is recorded as cDNA or gDNA derived from T cells, B-cell-depleted T cells, or PBMCs.

Self-reported history from a screening survey and questionnaire set each donor's cohort. CDR3 length equals 14 residues. The V end was cut by 2 bases, the J end by 5 bases, with 13 bases between. Germline CDR1 is SGHDT and CDR2 is YYEEEE. This clone appeared a few times. In the authors' workflow: Estimates of nucleated cell counts were drawn from the amplification of reference gene primers. Only in-frame clones appear in the TCRdb table, and some are missing; sequencing was by immunoSEQ multiplex PCR. The D gene and trimming were derived from the DNA, and the V and J assignments and clone size from that table. Counted here are a few hundred thousand clones, around 84% occurring once; the ten biggest clones make up 6.5% to 9%.

Sample: PBMCs or T cells enriched from blood (not recorded which). The receptor was derived from a woman between 35 and 50 years old with acute COVID-19. J is TRBJ2-5 and V is TRBV5-6; D gene unclear. The CDR3 nucleotides read TGTGCCAGCAGCTTTGGTCAGGATAGGGAGACCCAGTACTTC. It codes for CASSFGQDRETQYF.